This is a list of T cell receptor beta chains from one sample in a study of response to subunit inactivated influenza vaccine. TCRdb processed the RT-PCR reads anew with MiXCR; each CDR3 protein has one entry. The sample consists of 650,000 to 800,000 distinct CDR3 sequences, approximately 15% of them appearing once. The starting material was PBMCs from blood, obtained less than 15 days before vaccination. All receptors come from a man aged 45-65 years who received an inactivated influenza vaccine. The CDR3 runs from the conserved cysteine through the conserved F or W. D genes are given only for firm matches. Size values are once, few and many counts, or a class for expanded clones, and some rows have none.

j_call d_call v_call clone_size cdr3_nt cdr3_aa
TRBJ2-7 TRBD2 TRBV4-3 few TGCGCCAGCAGCCAAGAAACCGGCGGGGGGTACCAGTACTTC CASSQETGGGYQYF
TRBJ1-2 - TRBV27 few TGTGCCAGCAGTGCGACAGCATTCTATGGCTACACCTTC CASSATAFYGYTF
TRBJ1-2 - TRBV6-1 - TGTGCCAGCAGTGAAGTGGGCTTATGGGACTTC CASSEVGLWDF
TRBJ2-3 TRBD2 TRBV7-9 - TGTGCCAGCAGCCCTCCGGGAGGAAGGGGAGATACGCAGTATTTT CASSPPGGRGDTQYF
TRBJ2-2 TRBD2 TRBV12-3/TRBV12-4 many TGTGCCAGCAGTTGGGGACTAGCGGCCAACACCGGGGAGCTGTTTTTT CASSWGLAANTGELFF
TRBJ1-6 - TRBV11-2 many TGTGCCAGCAGCGAAGCGTACTCCTATAATTCACCCCTCCACTTT CASSEAYSYNSPLHF
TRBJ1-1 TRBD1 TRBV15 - TGTGCCACCAGCTCAGGGACAGGGAACACTGAAGCTTTCTTT CATSSGTGNTEAFF
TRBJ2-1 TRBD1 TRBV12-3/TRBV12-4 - TGTGCCAGCAGTTTGGGACAGGGGTTGGGTGAGCAGTTCTTC CASSLGQGLGEQFF
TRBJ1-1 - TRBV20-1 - TGCAGTGCTCCCCTGGGCCCTGGCACTGAAGCTTTCTTT CSAPLGPGTEAFF
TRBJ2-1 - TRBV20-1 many TGCAGTGCTAAAAACAATGAGCAGTTCTTC CSAKNNEQFF
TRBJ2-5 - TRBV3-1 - TGTGCCAGCAGCCAAGATCCTTCGTGGGCAGGGAGTGGGGAGACCCAGTACTTC CASSQDPSWAGSGETQYF
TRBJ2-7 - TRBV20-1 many TGCAGTGCTAAGACCAGGGGACGTGAGCAGTACTTC CSAKTRGREQYF
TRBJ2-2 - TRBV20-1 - TGCAGTGCTAGAGTACCGGGCACCGGGGAGCTGTTTTTT CSARVPGTGELFF
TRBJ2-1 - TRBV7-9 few TGTGCCAGCAGCCCCAGGAGGGATCCCCACAATGAGCAGTTCTTC CASSPRRDPHNEQFF
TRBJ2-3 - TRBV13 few TGTGCCAGCAGCTTTACGGGGGGCAGCACAGATACGCAGTATTTT CASSFTGGSTDTQYF
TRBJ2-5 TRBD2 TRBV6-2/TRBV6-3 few TGTGCCAGCTGGGGAGGGAGGGTCCAAGAGACCCAGTACTTC CASWGGRVQETQYF
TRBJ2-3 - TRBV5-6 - TGTGCCAGCAGCGTCCGGCGAGATACGCAGTATTTT CASSVRRDTQYF
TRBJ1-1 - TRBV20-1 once TGCAGTGCTAGAGGGGGCAGCGTGGGCACTGAAGCTTTCTTT CSARGGSVGTEAFF
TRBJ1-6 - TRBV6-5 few TGTGCCAGCAGTTACAGGAAAGATTCACCCCTCCACTTT CASSYRKDSPLHF
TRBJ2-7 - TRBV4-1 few TGCGCCAGCAGCCCATCGAGGACCTACGAGCAGTACTTC CASSPSRTYEQYF
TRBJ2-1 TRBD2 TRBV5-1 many TGCGCCAGCAGCTTGGGTCCAGCGGGAGAACGTAAGTTCTTC CASSLGPAGERKFF
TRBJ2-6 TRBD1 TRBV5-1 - TGCGCCAGCAGCATACAGGGGGCGCGGGGGGCCAACGTCCTGACTTTC CASSIQGARGANVLTF
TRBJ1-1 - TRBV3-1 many TGTGCCAGCAGCCAGTACGGGACTGAAGCTTTCTTT CASSQYGTEAFF
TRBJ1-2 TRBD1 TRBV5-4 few TGTGCCAGCAGCACCCGAGGGACAGTCTATGGCTACACCTTC CASSTRGTVYGYTF
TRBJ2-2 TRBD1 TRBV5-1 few TGCGCCAGCAGCTTAACACCGGACAGGGGAGCCGGGGAGCTGTTTTTT CASSLTPDRGAGELFF
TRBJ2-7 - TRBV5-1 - TGCGCCAGCAGCTCGTCTGGGGGCACGACCTACGAGCAGTACTTC CASSSSGGTTYEQYF
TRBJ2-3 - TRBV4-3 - TGCGCCAGCAGCCAAGGTAGAGCGCCAGATACGCAGTATTTT CASSQGRAPDTQYF
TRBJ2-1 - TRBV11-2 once TGTGCCAGCAGCTTACCCCCTGGCTCCTACAATGAGCAGTTCTTC CASSLPPGSYNEQFF